This paragraph reports one TCR beta chain. Its antigen is undetermined. The data were obtained in a study of T cells in Graves' hyperthyroidism and ophthalmopathy. Researchers amplified the TCR beta CDR3 regions from RNA transcripts. Primed by the HTBI set, a first-round RT-PCR was run on the TCR CDR3. TCRdb passed the multiplex PCR reads through MiXCR, listing each CDR3 protein once. The top ten clones hold around 28% of a sample with over 500,000 distinct CDR3 sequences, around 16% of them seen once. Study results and limitations: Onset of ophthalmopathy came a median around 6.2 months after the model predicted it.

V shed 10 bases, J shed 8 bases, and the junction held 14 bases outside the gene matches. CDR3 size: 15 residues. Germline V lookup: CDR1 MNHEY, CDR2 SMNVEV (reference sequence). The sample comprised blood. The V call is TRBV27, the J call TRBJ1-6; TRBD1 matches 7 bases. This sequence was found in a woman in her twenties or thirties with Graves' ophthalmopathy. CDR3 in amino acids: CATQSRQGGYSPLHF. CDR3 nucleotides: TGTGCCACCCAGTCCCGACAGGGAGGGTATTCACCCCTCCACTTT.